The clone carrying this T cell receptor beta chain was recorded at least ten times. This sample is part of a study of T-cell reconstitution after alpha-beta-depleted transplantation in children. Molecular barcoding with unique molecular identifiers was used for the TCRbeta library. TCRdb independently ran MiXCR on the PCR reads; one entry per CDR3 protein. The table includes 350,000 to 500,000 distinct CDR3 sequences, about 45% detected once. CDR1 and CDR2 (germline): SGHRS, YFSETQ. V shed 0 bases and J 5 bases; nucleotides not matched to a gene: 7. The CDR3 has 16 residues. The sample consisted of PBMCs, taken before TCRalphabeta/CD19-depleted stem cell transplant. The TCR comes from a girl aged 2-9 years with aplastic anemia, due to receive a stem cell transplant. The V gene is TRBV5-1, the J gene TRBJ2-3, with 9 bases aligning to TRBD2. CDR3 nucleotide sequence: TGCGCCAGCAGCTTGGAAGGATCAGCGGGAGGAGATACGCAGTATTTT. Translation gives CASSLEGSAGGDTQYF.